What follows are 5 T cell receptor beta chains derived from one specimen sequenced in a study of CD8 T cells in ankylosing spondylitis. TCRdb reprocessed the 5' RACE reads with MiXCR, giving one entry per CDR3 protein. The sample contains about 350,000 distinct CDR3 sequences, roughly 22% of which appear only once. Material for sequencing was blood, either unsorted or a sorted T cell fraction (not recorded which). The source of these receptors is a male donor with ankylosing spondylitis or in good health (not recorded which).

This clonotype occurred a few times. The chain carries TRBV12-3 or TRBV12-4 and TRBJ2-1; D unclear. This CDR3 is built from 13 residues. Between the trimmed V and J ends, which lost 0 bases and 8 bases, there was a span of 8 bases. CDR3 sequence (DNA): TGTGCCAGCAGTTTAGCCTTTACTGATGAGCAGTTCTTC. Translated: CASSLAFTDEQFF.

The sample holds a few counts of this clonotype. J is TRBJ1-3 and V is TRBV7-9; D unclear. CDR1 and CDR2 (germline): SEHNR, FQNEAQ (reference sequence). The CDR3 has 15 residues. Trimming took 0 bases from V and 4 from J, leaving 10 bases between them. CDR3 nucleotides: TGTGCCAGCAGCTTAGCGAGCGCGGGAGGAAACACCATATATTTT. Translation gives CASSLASAGGNTIYF.

This clonotype was observed a few times. V is TRBV10-2 and J is TRBJ1-2; TRBD1 matches at 7 bases. V shed 3 bases and J 1 base; nucleotides not matched to a gene: 2. The CDR3 spans 14 residues. The V gene's germline CDR1 is WSHSY and CDR2 SAAADI. The CDR3 is CASSEGTVNYGYTF. The CDR3 DNA reads TGCGCCAGCAGTGAAGGGACAGTTAACTATGGCTACACCTTC.

This clonotype was observed at least ten times. The chain's CDR3 is CASSLMTGELFF. Written as DNA, the CDR3 is TGTGCCAGCAGTTTAATGACCGGGGAGCTGTTTTTT. The gene calls are TRBV12-3 or TRBV12-4 and TRBJ2-2; D is undetermined. The CDR3 consists of 12 residues. V was cut by 2 bases and J by 5 bases, with 3 bases left in between.

There are many counts of this clonotype. V is TRBV20-1 and J is TRBJ1-2; tentatively, D is TRBD1 (5 bases). Germline V CDR1 and CDR2: DFQATT, SNEGSKA (reference sequence). The CDR3 contains 12 residues. Trimming removed 7 bases at V and 8 bases at J, with 17 bases between. Here the CDR3 reads CSVTGETIGYTF. CDR3 DNA: TGCAGTGTCACAGGAGAGACTATAGGCTACACCTTC.